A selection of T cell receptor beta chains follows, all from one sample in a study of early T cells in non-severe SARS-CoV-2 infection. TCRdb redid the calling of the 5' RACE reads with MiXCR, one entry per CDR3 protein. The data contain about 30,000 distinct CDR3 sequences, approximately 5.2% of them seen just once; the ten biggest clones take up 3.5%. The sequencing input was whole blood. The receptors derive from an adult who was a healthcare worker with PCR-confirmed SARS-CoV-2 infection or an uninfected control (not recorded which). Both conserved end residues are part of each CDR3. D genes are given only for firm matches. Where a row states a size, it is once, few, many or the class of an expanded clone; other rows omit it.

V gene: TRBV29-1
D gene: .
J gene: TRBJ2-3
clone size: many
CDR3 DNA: TGCAGCGTTCCCCGTAGCGAGGCGCAGTATTTT
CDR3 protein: CSVPRSEAQYF

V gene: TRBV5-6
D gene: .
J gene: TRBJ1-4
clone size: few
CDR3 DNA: TGTGCCAGTTACGGGGTGGATGAAAAACTGTTTTTT
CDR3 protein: CASYGVDEKLFF

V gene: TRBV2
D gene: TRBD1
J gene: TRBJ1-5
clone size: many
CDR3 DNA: TGTGCCAGCAGCTGGACAGGTAGCAATCAGCCCCAGCATTTT
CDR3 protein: CASSWTGSNQPQHF

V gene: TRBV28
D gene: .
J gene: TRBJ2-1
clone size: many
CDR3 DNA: TGTGCCAGCAGTCTGTCGGGGGTGCGGAACAATGAGCAGTTCTTC
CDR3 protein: CASSLSGVRNNEQFF

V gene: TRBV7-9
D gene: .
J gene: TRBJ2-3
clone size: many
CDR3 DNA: TGTGCCAGCAGCTTAGCACAGGACCCCCGGCAAGATACGCAGTATTTT
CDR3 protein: CASSLAQDPRQDTQYF

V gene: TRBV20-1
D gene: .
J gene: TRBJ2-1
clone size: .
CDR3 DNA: TGCAGTGTTTGGGGGAGCTCCTACAATGAGCAGTTCTTC
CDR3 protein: CSVWGSSYNEQFF

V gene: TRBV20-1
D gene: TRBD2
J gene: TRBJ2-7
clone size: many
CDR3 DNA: TGCAGTGCTAGACGGGGGAGGGAACCCTACGAGCAGTACTTC
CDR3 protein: CSARRGREPYEQYF

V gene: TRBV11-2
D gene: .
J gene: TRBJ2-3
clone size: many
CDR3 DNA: TGTGCCAGCAGCTTAGGGGCGGCTGGGCAACGTCGCTCAGATACGCAGTATTTT
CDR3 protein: CASSLGAAGQRRSDTQYF

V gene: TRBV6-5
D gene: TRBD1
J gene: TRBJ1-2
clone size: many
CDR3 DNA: TGTGCCAGCAGTTACTACTCAGGGGGCCCGAACTATGGCTACACCTTC
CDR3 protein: CASSYYSGGPNYGYTF

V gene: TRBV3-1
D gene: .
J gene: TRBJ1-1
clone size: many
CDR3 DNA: TGTGCCAGCAGCCCCGGGGGGAGAATGAACACTGAAGCTTTCTTT
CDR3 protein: CASSPGGRMNTEAFF

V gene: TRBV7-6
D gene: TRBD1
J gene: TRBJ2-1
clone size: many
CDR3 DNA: TGTGCCAGCAGCTTAGTACCACAGGGGGCGGGCGAGCAGTTCTTC
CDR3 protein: CASSLVPQGAGEQFF

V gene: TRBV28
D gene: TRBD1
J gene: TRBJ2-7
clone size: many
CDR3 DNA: TGTGCCAGCTCTGGACAGGCCGTGCAGTACTTC
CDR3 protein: CASSGQAVQYF

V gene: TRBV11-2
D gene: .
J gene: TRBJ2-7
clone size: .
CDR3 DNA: TGTGCCAGCAGTTCCTACGGGACTTCCGACTACGAGCAGTACTTC
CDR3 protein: CASSSYGTSDYEQYF

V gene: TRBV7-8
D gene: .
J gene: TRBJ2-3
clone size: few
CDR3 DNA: TGTGCCAGCAGCTACGGGGGAGATACGCAGTATTTT
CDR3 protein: CASSYGGDTQYF

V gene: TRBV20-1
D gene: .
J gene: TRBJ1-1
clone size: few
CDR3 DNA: TGCAGTGCTAGAGATCGGGGGACTGAAGCTTTCTTT
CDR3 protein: CSARDRGTEAFF

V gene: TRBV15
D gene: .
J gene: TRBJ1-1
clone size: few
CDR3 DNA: TGTGCCACCGGATCGGGACACAACACTGAAGCTTTCTTT
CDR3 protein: CATGSGHNTEAFF

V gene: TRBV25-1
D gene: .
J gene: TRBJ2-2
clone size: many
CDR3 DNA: TGTGCCAGCAGGTTTCAGGGGACCGGGGAGCTGTTTTTT
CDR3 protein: CASRFQGTGELFF

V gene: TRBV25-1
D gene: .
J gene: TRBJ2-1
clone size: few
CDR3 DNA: TGTGCCAGCAGTGATGTTGGTTTTAGTAATGAGCAGTTCTTC
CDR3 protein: CASSDVGFSNEQFF

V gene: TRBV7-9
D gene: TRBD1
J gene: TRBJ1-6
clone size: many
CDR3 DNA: TGTGCCAGCAGCCCCCTACCAGGGGGGTTAGGGTCACCCCTCCACTTT
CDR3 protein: CASSPLPGGLGSPLHF

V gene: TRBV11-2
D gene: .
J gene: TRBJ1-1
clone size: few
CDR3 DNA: TGTGCCAGCAGCTTACTGGGCAGGGCCTACACTGAAGCTTTCTTT
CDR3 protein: CASSLLGRAYTEAFF

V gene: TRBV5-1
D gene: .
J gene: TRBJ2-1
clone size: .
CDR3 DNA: TGCGCCAGCAGCTCAATGGACAGCTACAATGAGCAGTTCTTC
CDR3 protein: CASSSMDSYNEQFF

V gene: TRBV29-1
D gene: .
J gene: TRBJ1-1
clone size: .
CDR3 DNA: TGCAGCGTTGACCTACCCGGATCTGAAGCTTTCTTT
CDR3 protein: CSVDLPGSEAFF

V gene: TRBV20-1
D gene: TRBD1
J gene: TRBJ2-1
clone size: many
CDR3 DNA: TGCAGTGCAAGCGGGAACCTACAGGGGGCGGATGAGCAGTTCTTC
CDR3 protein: CSASGNLQGADEQFF